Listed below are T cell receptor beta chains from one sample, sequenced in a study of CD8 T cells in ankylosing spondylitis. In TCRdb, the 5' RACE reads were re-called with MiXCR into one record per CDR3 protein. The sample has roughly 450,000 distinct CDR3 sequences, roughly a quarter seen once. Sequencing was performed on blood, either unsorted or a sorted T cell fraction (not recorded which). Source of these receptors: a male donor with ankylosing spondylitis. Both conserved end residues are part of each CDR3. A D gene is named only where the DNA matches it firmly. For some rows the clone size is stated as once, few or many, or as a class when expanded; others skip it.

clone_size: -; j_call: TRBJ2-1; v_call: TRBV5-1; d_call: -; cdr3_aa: CASSSDWDVGEQFF; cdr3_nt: TGCGCCAGCAGCTCCGACTGGGATGTAGGTGAGCAGTTCTTC
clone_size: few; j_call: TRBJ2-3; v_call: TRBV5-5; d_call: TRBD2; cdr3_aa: CASSPIAGGADTQYF; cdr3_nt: TGTGCCAGCAGCCCTATTGCGGGAGGGGCAGATACGCAGTATTTT
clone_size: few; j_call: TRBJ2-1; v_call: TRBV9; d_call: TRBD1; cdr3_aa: CASSVKGDRVDEQFF; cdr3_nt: TGTGCCAGCAGCGTAAAGGGGGACAGGGTTGATGAGCAGTTCTTC
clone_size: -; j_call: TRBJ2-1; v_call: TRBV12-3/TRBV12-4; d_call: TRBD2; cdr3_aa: CASLGLAGNEQFF; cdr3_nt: TGTGCCAGCTTGGGACTAGCGGGCAATGAGCAGTTCTTC
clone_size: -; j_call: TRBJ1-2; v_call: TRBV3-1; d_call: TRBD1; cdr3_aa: CASSPGQDRGYTF; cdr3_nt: TGTGCCAGCAGCCCAGGACAGGATCGGGGCTACACCTTC
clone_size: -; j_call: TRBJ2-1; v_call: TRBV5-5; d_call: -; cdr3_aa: CASSLLSHSYSEQFF; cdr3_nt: TGTGCCAGCAGCTTACTTAGCCACTCCTACAGTGAGCAGTTCTTC
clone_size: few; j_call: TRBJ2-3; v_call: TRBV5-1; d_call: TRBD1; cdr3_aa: CASSKRTGGTDTQYF; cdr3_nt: TGCGCCAGCAGCAAACGGACAGGGGGCACAGATACGCAGTATTTT
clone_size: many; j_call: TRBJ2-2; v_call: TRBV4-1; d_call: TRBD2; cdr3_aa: CASSQWEGSGELFF; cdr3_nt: TGCGCCAGCAGCCAATGGGAGGGGTCCGGGGAGCTGTTTTTT
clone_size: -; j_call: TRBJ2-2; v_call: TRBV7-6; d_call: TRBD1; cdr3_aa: CASSLGDRAYTGELFF; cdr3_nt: TGTGCCAGCAGCTTGGGGGACAGGGCTTACACCGGGGAGCTGTTTTTT
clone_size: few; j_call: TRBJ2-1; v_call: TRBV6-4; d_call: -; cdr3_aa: CASSHEMTGSYNEQFF; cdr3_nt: TGTGCCAGCAGTCACGAAATGACCGGGAGCTACAATGAGCAGTTCTTC
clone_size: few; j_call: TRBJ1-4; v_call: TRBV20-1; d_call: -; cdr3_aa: CSARSGEKLFF; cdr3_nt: TGCAGTGCCAGATCGGGTGAAAAACTGTTTTTT
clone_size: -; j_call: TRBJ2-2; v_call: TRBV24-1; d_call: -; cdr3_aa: CATSDSQGGGELFF; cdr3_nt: TGTGCCACCAGTGATTCCCAGGGTGGCGGGGAGCTGTTTTTT
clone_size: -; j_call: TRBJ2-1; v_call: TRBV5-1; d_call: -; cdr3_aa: CASSIQLAHSYNEQFF; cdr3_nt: TGCGCCAGCAGCATCCAGCTAGCGCACTCCTACAATGAGCAGTTCTTC
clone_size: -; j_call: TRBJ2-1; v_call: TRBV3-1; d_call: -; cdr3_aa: CASSFRERYNEQFF; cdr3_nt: TGTGCCAGCAGCTTTCGGGAGCGCTACAATGAGCAGTTCTTC
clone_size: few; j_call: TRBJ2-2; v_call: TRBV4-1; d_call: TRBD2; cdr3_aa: CASSQGQLAGGDTGELFF; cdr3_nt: TGCGCCAGCAGCCAGGGGCAACTAGCGGGAGGTGACACCGGGGAGCTGTTTTTT
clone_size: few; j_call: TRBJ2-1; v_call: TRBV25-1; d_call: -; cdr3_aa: CASSRLNRASEQFF; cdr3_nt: TGTGCCAGCAGCCGACTAAATCGGGCAAGTGAGCAGTTCTTC
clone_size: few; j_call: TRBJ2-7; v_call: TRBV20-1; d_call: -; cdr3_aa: CSTLHGRDSYEQYF; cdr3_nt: TGCAGTACCCTCCACGGGAGAGACTCCTACGAGCAGTACTTC
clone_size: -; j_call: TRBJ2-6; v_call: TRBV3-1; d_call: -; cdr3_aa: CASSQVRAGANVLTF; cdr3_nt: TGTGCCAGCAGCCAAGTCCGGGCTGGGGCCAACGTCCTGACTTTC
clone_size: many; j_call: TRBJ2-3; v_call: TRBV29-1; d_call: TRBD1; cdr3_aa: CSAGTGGRRTDTQYF; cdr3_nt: TGCAGCGCAGGGACAGGGGGCCGACGCACAGATACGCAGTATTTT
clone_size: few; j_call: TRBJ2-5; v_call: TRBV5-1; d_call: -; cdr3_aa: CASSLGQTQETQYF; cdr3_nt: TGCGCCAGCAGCTTGGGGCAGACCCAAGAGACCCAGTACTTC
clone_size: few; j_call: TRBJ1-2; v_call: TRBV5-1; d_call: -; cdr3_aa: CASSLSGIYGYTF; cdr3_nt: TGCGCCAGCAGCTTGTCAGGCATCTATGGCTACACCTTC
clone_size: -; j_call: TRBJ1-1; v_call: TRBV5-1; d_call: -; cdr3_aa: CASSLGQEWTNTEAFF; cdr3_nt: TGCGCCAGCAGCTTGGGACAGGAGTGGACGAACACTGAAGCTTTCTTT
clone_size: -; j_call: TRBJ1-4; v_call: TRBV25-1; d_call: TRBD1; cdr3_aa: CASSPQRGDRENEKLFF; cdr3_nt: TGTGCCAGCAGTCCCCAACGGGGCGACAGGGAAAATGAAAAACTGTTTTTT
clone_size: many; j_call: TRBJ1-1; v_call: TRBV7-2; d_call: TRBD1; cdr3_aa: CASSPPTTGYTEAFF; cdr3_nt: TGTGCCAGCAGCCCCCCCACGACAGGGTACACTGAAGCTTTCTTT
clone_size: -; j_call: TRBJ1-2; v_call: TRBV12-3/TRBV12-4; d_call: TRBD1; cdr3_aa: CASSPGTGRSDGYTF; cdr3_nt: TGTGCCAGCAGCCCCGGGACAGGGAGGTCGGATGGCTACACCTTC
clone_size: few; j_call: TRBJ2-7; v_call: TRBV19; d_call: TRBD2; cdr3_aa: CASSTGTASGAYEQYF; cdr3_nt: TGTGCCAGTAGCACCGGGACAGCTAGCGGGGCCTACGAGCAGTACTTC
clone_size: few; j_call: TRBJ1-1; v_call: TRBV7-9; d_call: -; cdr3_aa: CASSPRGRGNTEAFF; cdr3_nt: TGTGCCAGCAGCCCTCGGGGCAGGGGGAACACTGAAGCTTTCTTT
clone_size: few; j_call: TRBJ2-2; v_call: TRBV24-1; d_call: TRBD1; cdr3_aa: CATNDRVGTGELFF; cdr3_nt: TGTGCCACCAACGACAGGGTGGGCACCGGGGAGCTGTTTTTT
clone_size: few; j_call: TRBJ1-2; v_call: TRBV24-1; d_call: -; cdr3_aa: CATSENQVDYGYTF; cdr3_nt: TGTGCCACCAGTGAGAACCAGGTTGACTATGGCTACACCTTC
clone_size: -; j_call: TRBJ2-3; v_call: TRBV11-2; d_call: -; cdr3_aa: CASSLDRGRSTDTQYF; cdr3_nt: TGTGCCAGCAGCTTAGACAGGGGCAGGAGCACAGATACGCAGTATTTT
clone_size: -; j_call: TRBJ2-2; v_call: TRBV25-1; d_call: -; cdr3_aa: CASRLGLAGELFF; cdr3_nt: TGTGCCAGCAGGCTAGGGTTGGCCGGGGAGCTGTTTTTT
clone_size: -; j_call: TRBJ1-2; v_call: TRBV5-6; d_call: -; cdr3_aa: CASSVRYGYTF; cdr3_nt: TGTGCCAGCAGCGTCCGCTATGGCTACACCTTC
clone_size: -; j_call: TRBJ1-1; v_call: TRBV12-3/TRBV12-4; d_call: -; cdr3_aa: CASRLNQGNTEAFF; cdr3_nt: TGTGCCAGCAGACTAAACCAGGGGAACACTGAAGCTTTCTTT
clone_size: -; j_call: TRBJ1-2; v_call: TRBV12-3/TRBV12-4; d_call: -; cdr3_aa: CASSNWNNFYGYTF; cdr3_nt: TGTGCCAGCAGCAACTGGAACAACTTCTATGGCTACACCTTC
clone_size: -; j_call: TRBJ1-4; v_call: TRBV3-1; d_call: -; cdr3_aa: CASSQEGGNEKLFF; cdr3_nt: TGTGCCAGCAGCCAAGAAGGGGGAAATGAAAAACTGTTTTTT
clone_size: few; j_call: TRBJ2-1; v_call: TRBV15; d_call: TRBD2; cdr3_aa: CATSRGLAGEYEQFF; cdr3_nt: TGTGCCACCAGCAGAGGTCTAGCGGGAGAGTATGAGCAGTTCTTC
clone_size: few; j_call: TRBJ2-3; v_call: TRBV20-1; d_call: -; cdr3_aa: CSAPVRSSTDTQYF; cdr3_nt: TGCAGTGCTCCCGTCCGCTCTAGCACAGATACGCAGTATTTT
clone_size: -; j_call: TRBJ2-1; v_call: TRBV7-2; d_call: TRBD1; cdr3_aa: CASSSDRGFYNEQFF; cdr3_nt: TGTGCCAGCAGCTCCGACAGGGGGTTCTACAATGAGCAGTTCTTC
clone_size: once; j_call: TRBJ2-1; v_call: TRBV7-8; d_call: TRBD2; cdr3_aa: CASSLLAGGLSSYNEQFF; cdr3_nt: TGTGCCAGCAGCCTACTAGCGGGAGGCTTAAGCTCCTACAATGAGCAGTTCTTC
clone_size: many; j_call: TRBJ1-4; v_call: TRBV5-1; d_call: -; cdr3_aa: CASSLRGGGEKLFF; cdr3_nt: TGCGCCAGCAGCTTGCGAGGGGGAGGTGAAAAACTGTTTTTT
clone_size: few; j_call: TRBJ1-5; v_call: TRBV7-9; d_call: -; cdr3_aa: CASSRGSTDTEHF; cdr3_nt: TGTGCCAGCAGCCGCGGCTCGACAGATACAGAGCATTTT
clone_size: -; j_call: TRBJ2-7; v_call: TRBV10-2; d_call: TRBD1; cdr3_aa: CASSDGTGTYEQYF; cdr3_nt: TGCGCCAGCAGTGACGGGACAGGGACCTACGAGCAGTACTTC
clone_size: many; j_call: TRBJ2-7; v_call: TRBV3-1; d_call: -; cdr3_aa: CASSPDPSSYEQYF; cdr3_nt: TGTGCCAGCAGCCCTGACCCTAGCTCCTACGAGCAGTACTTC
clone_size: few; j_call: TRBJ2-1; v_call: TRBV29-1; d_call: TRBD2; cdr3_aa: CSVGTGTREYNEQFF; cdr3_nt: TGCAGCGTTGGAACCGGGACTAGGGAATACAATGAGCAGTTCTTC
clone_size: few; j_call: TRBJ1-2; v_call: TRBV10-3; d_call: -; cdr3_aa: CAISWAGAGEGYGYTF; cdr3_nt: TGTGCCATCAGCTGGGCAGGGGCCGGTGAGGGCTATGGCTACACCTTC
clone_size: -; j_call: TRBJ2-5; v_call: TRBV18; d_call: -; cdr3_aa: CASSGRPTETQYF; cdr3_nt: TGTGCCAGCTCAGGACGGCCTACAGAGACCCAGTACTTC
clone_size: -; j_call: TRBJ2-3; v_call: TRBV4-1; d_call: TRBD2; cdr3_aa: CASSPQVAGGTDTQYF; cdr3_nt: TGCGCCAGCAGCCCCCAAGTAGCGGGAGGGACAGATACGCAGTATTTT
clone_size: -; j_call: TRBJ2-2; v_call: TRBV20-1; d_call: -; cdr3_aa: CSAPHWGNTGELFF; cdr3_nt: TGCAGTGCCCCCCACTGGGGGAACACCGGGGAGCTGTTTTTT
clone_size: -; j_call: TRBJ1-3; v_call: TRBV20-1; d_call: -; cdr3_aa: CSAPTQGGSGGNTIYF; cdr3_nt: TGCAGTGCCCCGACCCAGGGAGGGTCGGGAGGAAACACCATATATTTT
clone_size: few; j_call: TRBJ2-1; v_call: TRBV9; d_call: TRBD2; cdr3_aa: CASSVEAGGYNEQFF; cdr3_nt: TGTGCCAGCAGCGTAGAAGCGGGAGGGTACAATGAGCAGTTCTTC
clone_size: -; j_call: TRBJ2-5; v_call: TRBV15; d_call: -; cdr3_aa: CATSARLASQETQYF; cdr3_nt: TGTGCCACCAGCGCCCGACTTGCCTCCCAAGAGACCCAGTACTTC